Following are 19 T cell receptor beta chains from one sample sequenced in a study of patients and donors after allogeneic stem cell transplantation. TCRdb analysed the RT-PCR reads with MiXCR anew, one entry per CDR3 protein. The sample contains about a million distinct CDR3 sequences, over 15% of which appear only once. Input material: blood, either unsorted or a sorted T cell fraction (not recorded which). All receptors derive from a human donor who was either an allogeneic HSCT recipient or a stem cell or donor lymphocyte infusion donor (not recorded which). It is not recorded whose cells these are; they may come from a transplant donor.

A few counts support this clonotype. V gene TRBV5-1 combines with J gene TRBJ2-1; 8 bases agree with TRBD2. V shed 2 bases and J 0 bases; nucleotides not matched to a gene: 10. Germline CDR1 and CDR2: SGHRS and YFSETQ. CDR3 length: 18 amino acids. The CDR3 loop reads CASSFTLLAGSSYNEQFF. The CDR3 DNA sequence: TGCGCCAGCAGCTTCACCCTATTAGCGGGGTCCTCCTACAATGAGCAGTTCTTC.

In its sample, this clonotype was seen a few times. The chain combines TRBV28 with TRBJ1-4; D may be TRBD1 (5 bases). The V end was cut by 6 bases, the J end by 4 bases, with 15 bases between. The V gene's germline CDR1 is MDHEN and CDR2 SYDVKM. The CDR3 length is 15 residues. The CDR3, as DNA: TGTGCCAGCAGATCATACAGGACCCTTAATGAAAAACTGTTTTTT. Translation gives CASRSYRTLNEKLFF.

The rearrangement uses TRBV20-1 and TRBJ1-1; D remains unclear. V was cut by 2 bases and J by 1 base, with 8 bases left in between. The CDR3 length is 13 residues. CDR1 DFQATT and CDR2 SNEGSKA come from the germline V gene (reference sequence). CDR3 residues: CSARTLRNTEAFF. The CDR3 region has the DNA TGCAGTGCTAGAACTTTGAGGAACACTGAAGCTTTCTTT.

Only a few counts were recorded for this clonotype. The chain carries TRBV6-5 and TRBJ2-7; D not resolved. CDR1 MNHEY and CDR2 SVGAGI come from the germline V gene. This CDR3 contains 11 residues. Trimming shortened V by 4 bases and J by 9 bases, and 10 bases separated the two germline ends. In DNA, the CDR3 is TGTGCCAGCAGTTTTAACGACGTGCAGTACTTC. Translated, it gives CASSFNDVQYF.

J is TRBJ2-1 and V is TRBV24-1; D may be TRBD2 (5 bases). Per the germline V gene, CDR1 is KGHDR and CDR2 is SFDVKD. This CDR3 has 13 residues. V was clipped by 10 bases and J by 6 bases, with 15 bases between them. CDR3 sequence: CATGELPFNEQFF. The CDR3 coding sequence is TGTGCCACGGGAGAGCTTCCGTTCAATGAGCAGTTCTTC.

This clonotype was counted a few times. The chain is built from TRBV11-2 and TRBJ2-2; a possible D gene is TRBD2 (6 bases). Deletions cut 5 bases from V and 1 base from J, with 23 bases between. The germline CDR1 and CDR2 sequences are SGHAT and FQNNGV. This CDR3 contains 19 residues. CDR3 residues: CASSESWDWSLRNTGELFF. CDR3 nucleotide sequence: TGTGCCAGCAGCGAATCTTGGGACTGGTCCCTTAGGAACACCGGGGAGCTGTTTTTT.

The chain has TRBV5-1 and TRBJ2-3; possible D gene TRBD1, 6 bases. The CDR3 contains 17 residues. Germline assignment: CDR1 SGHRS and CDR2 YFSETQ. Trimming removed 4 bases at V and 2 bases at J, with 20 bases between. The CDR3 loop reads CASSAYRDRRHTDTQYF. CDR3 nucleotides: TGCGCCAGCAGCGCGTACAGGGACCGAAGGCACACAGATACGCAGTATTTT.

The rearrangement joins TRBV20-1 to TRBJ1-2; D call uncertain. Germline CDR1 DFQATT, CDR2 SNEGSKA (reference sequence). Trimming took 7 bases from V and 8 from J, leaving 5 bases between them. The CDR3 runs to 8 residues. CDR3 region: CSVTGYTF. The CDR3 DNA reads as TGCAGTGTAACGGGCTACACCTTC.

This clonotype was seen more than once but under ten times. The chain recombines TRBV5-1 with TRBJ2-7, with 7 bases aligning to TRBD1. V was clipped by 0 bases and J by 6 bases; unmatched bases: 6. The CDR3 spans 14 residues. Germline loops: CDR1 SGHRS, CDR2 YFSETQ. CDR3 amino acids: CASSLGDSLGEQYF. For the CDR3, the DNA is TGCGCCAGCAGCTTGGGGGACAGTCTAGGCGAGCAGTACTTC.

V is TRBV7-9 and J is TRBJ2-7; 8 bases match TRBD2. The germline V gene encodes CDR1 SEHNR and CDR2 FQNEAQ (reference sequence). J lost 3 bases, V lost 8 bases, and 9 bases had no gene match. This CDR3 has 14 residues. The CDR3 sequence: CASRKTSGGYEQYF. CDR3 bases: TGTGCCAGCCGTAAAACTAGCGGAGGCTACGAGCAGTACTTC. The whole variable domain, remainder taken from reference TRBV7-9 and TRBJ2-7, is DTGVSQNPRHKITKRGQNVTFRCDPISEHNRLYWYRQTLGQGPEFLTYFQNEAQLEKSRLLSDRFSAERPKGSFSTLEIQRTEQGDSAMYLCASRKTSGGYEQYFGPGTRLTVT.

There are a few counts of this clonotype. The chain is built from TRBV28 and TRBJ2-7; 9 nucleotides line up with TRBD1. V was pared by 6 bases and J by 6 bases, with 15 bases of the junction left unmatched. Germline lookup yields CDR1 MDHEN and CDR2 SYDVKM. The CDR3 runs to 16 residues. The CDR3 DNA sequence: TGTGCCAGCAGACGCGAGTACGGGACAGGGTCCGGCGAGCAGTACTTC. Translation gives CASRREYGTGSGEQYF.

The chain uses TRBV24-1 and TRBJ2-3; TRBD1 might be the D (6 bases). V was pared by 5 bases and J by 5 bases, with 7 bases between. Germline CDR1 is KGHDR and CDR2 is SFDVKD. The CDR3 contains 12 residues. The CDR3 DNA is TGTGCCACCAGTGCACAGGGAGATACGCAGTATTTT. This encodes CATSAQGDTQYF.

This clonotype was counted a few times. The rearrangement links TRBV12-3 or TRBV12-4 to TRBJ1-2, with D uncertain. The V end lost 5 bases, the J end lost 2 bases, and 9 bases lay between the germline ends. There are 13 residues in the CDR3. In DNA, the CDR3 is TGTGCCAGCAGTGGAGGGAACAACTATGGCTACACCTTC. This encodes CASSGGNNYGYTF.

This clonotype occurred a few times. The J gene is TRBJ1-2, the V gene TRBV7-9, with unresolved D. V lost 3 bases to trimming and J lost 1 base, with 9 bases between them. CDR1 is SEHNR, CDR2 FQNEAQ, per germline (reference sequence). The CDR3 is made up of 14 amino acids. The CDR3: CASSLGMGNYGYTF. In DNA, the CDR3 is TGTGCCAGCAGCTTGGGGATGGGTAACTATGGCTACACCTTC.

The rearrangement links TRBV7-3 to TRBJ1-2; 12 bases agree with TRBD1. Germline V gene data show CDR1 as SGHTA and CDR2 as FQGTGA. CDR3 size: 15 residues. The trim removed 1 base at V and 8 bases at J, leaving 5 bases unmatched. Here the CDR3 DNA reads TGTGCCAGCAGCTTAATCGGGACAGGGGGCGGCGGCTACACCTTC. Translating gives CASSLIGTGGGGYTF.

The genes are TRBV18 and TRBJ1-1; no reliable D call. This CDR3 contains 15 residues. The germline gives CDR1 KGHSH, CDR2 LQKENI. V lost 2 bases to trimming and J lost 1 base, with 11 bases between them. The DNA of the CDR3 is TGTGCCAGCTCACCAATAGATACAGCGAACACTGAAGCTTTCTTT. Its protein product is CASSPIDTANTEAFF.

On this clonotype itself: One junction end disagrees with the germline gene, perhaps due to a read error. This chain uses TRBV6-1 with TRBJ1-5; 7 nucleotides align to TRBD1. This CDR3 spans 15 amino acids. The germline V gene has CDR1 MNHNS and CDR2 SASEGT. This CDR3 reads CASILYKSPGQPQHF. CDR3 nucleotides: TGTGCCAGCATCCTTTATAAGTCGCCGGGACAGCCCCAGCATTTC.

The sample holds many counts of this clonotype. The chain uses TRBV12-3 or TRBV12-4 and TRBJ2-3; perhaps TRBD1 as D (5 bases). The CDR3 sequence is 14 residues long. Trimming stripped 3 bases from V and 2 bases from J, with 9 bases between. CDR3 bases: TGTGCCAGCAGTTTCTCAGGGTCCACAGATACGCAGTATTTT. Translated: CASSFSGSTDTQYF.

The genes are TRBV7-9 and TRBJ1-1; 9 nucleotides line up with TRBD1. V lost 6 bases, J lost 5 bases, and 7 bases stayed unmatched. This CDR3 has 14 amino acids. The germline V gene has CDR1 SEHNR and CDR2 FQNEAQ (reference sequence). CDR3: CASSYYRGQTEAFF. CDR3 DNA: TGTGCCAGCAGTTATTACAGGGGGCAGACTGAAGCTTTCTTT. Drawing the rest from reference TRBV7-9 and TRBJ1-1, the complete variable domain is DTGVSQNPRHKITKRGQNVTFRCDPISEHNRLYWYRQTLGQGPEFLTYFQNEAQLEKSRLLSDRFSAERPKGSFSTLEIQRTEQGDSAMYLCASSYYRGQTEAFFGQGTRLTVV.